The rows below give T cell receptor beta chains drawn from one sample of a study of cytomegalovirus exposure and HLA in healthy donors. Here immunoSEQ multiplex PCR was the method, and the copy in TCRdb shows in-frame clones only, minus some. Among 110,000 or so clones listed, approximately 80% were seen once. Sequencing input: PBMCs. The receptor set was obtained from a woman aged 18-29 years in good health and CMV-seronegative. CDR3s include the opening cysteine and the closing phenylalanine or tryptophan. Fields, in order: D gene, clone size, V gene, J gene, CDR3 protein, CDR3 DNA. A D gene is named only where the DNA matches it firmly. For some rows the clone size is stated as once, few or many, or as a class when expanded; others skip it.

NA	NA	TRBV27	TRBJ1-6	CASSLGGANNSPLHF	TGTGCCAGCAGTTTAGGGGGCGCCAATAATTCACCCCTCCACTTT
TRBD1	NA	TRBV6-1	TRBJ2-3	CASSARQGISTDTQYF	TGTGCCAGCAGTGCAAGACAGGGGATATCCACAGATACGCAGTATTTT
TRBD1	NA	TRBV7-2	TRBJ2-5	CASSPGGNQETQYF	TGTGCCAGCAGCCCAGGGGGAAACCAAGAGACCCAGTACTTC
TRBD1	NA	TRBV5-5	TRBJ1-1	CASSPTGTGLNTEAFF	TGTGCCAGCAGCCCAACCGGGACAGGGCTGAACACTGAAGCTTTCTTT
NA	NA	TRBV7-2	TRBJ1-2	CASSLGEAGTSGYTF	TGTGCCAGCAGCTTGGGGGAGGCAGGGACCTCTGGCTACACCTTC
TRBD1	NA	TRBV19	TRBJ2-2	CASSIEMVGGQGVTGELFF	TGTGCCAGTAGTATAGAAATGGTGGGGGGACAGGGAGTTACCGGGGAGCTGTTTTTT
TRBD2	NA	TRBV7-9	TRBJ2-1	CASRQSGGHNEQFF	TGTGCCAGCAGACAGAGCGGGGGGCACAATGAGCAGTTCTTC
TRBD1	NA	TRBV11-2	TRBJ2-3	CASSKGQPTDTQYF	TGTGCCAGCAGCAAGGGACAGCCTACAGATACGCAGTATTTT
TRBD2	NA	TRBV4-2	TRBJ2-6	CASSQGLAGDSGANVLTF	TGTGCCAGCAGCCAAGGCCTAGCGGGGGACTCTGGGGCCAACGTCCTGACTTTC
NA	NA	TRBV29-1	TRBJ1-1	CSVRSNTEAFF	TGCAGCGTACGGTCGAACACTGAAGCTTTCTTT
NA	NA	TRBV25-1	TRBJ2-7	CASSSQGFSNEQYF	TGTGCCAGCAGTTCGCAGGGTTTTAGCAACGAGCAGTACTTC
TRBD1	NA	TRBV30	TRBJ2-7	CAWGGQGPYEQYF	TGTGCCTGGGGCGGACAGGGACCCTACGAGCAGTACTTC
NA	NA	TRBV11-2	TRBJ2-3	CASSLGRGVTDTQYF	TGTGCCAGCAGCTTAGGGCGGGGTGTCACAGATACGCAGTATTTT
NA	few	TRBV21-1	TRBJ1-5	CASSIGQGDQPQHF	TGTGCCAGCAGCATCGGACAGGGTGATCAGCCCCAGCATTTT
NA	once	TRBV30	TRBJ2-1	CAWTVGHLLGTYNEQFF	TGTGCCTGGACCGTAGGACACTTACTCGGAACCTACAATGAGCAGTTCTTC
NA	NA	TRBV27	TRBJ1-2	CASSPQRWYSNYGYTF	TGTGCCAGCAGTCCCCAACGATGGTACTCTAACTATGGCTACACCTTC